Below, 10 T cell receptor beta chains from the same sample are listed, as sequenced in a study of T cells in Graves' hyperthyroidism and ophthalmopathy. TCR beta CDR3 sequences were amplified from RNA transcripts. HTBI primers were employed in a first-round RT-PCR of the TCR CDR3. TCRdb itself ran the multiplex PCR reads through MiXCR, one entry per CDR3 protein. Counted here are 600,000 to 650,000 distinct CDR3 sequences, roughly 15% occurring once; the ten biggest clones make up around 4%. The source material was blood. The origin of the receptors is a woman aged 25 to 39 with Graves' hyperthyroidism.

This chain uses TRBV7-3 with TRBJ1-4, with D unclear. The CDR3 covers 16 residues. Germline CDR1 is SGHTA and CDR2 is FQGTGA. Trimming stripped 0 bases from V and 8 bases from J, with 16 bases between. As DNA, the CDR3 is TGTGCCAGCAGCTTAACTGGTAGGGTGGATGGCGAAAAACTGTTTTTT. This encodes CASSLTGRVDGEKLFF.

The J gene is TRBJ2-1, the V gene TRBV28; 7 bases align to TRBD1. Trimming removed 5 bases from V and 6 bases from J; junction bases left unmatched: 10. The CDR3 runs 15 residues. In germline, CDR1 is MDHEN, CDR2 SYDVKM. The chain's CDR3 is CASSEGTVPANEQFF. The CDR3 region has the DNA TGTGCCAGCAGTGAGGGGACAGTCCCTGCCAATGAGCAGTTCTTC.

There are many counts of this clonotype. J is TRBJ2-1 and V is TRBV6-1; D is possibly TRBD2 (6 bases). From germline, CDR1 is MNHNS and CDR2 SASEGT. V was cut by 0 bases and J by 3 bases, with 9 bases left in between. This CDR3 is 15 amino acids long. CDR3: CASSEAGAGYNEQFF. For the CDR3, the DNA is TGTGCCAGCAGTGAAGCGGGAGCGGGCTACAATGAGCAGTTCTTC.

The table lists this clonotype with many counts. The chain links TRBV11-2 to TRBJ2-7; D gene unclear. The germline V gene has CDR1 SGHAT and CDR2 FQNNGV. The CDR3 totals 14 residues. V was cut by 0 bases and J by 2 bases, with 8 bases left in between. Here the CDR3 reads CASSLEPVPYEQYF. The CDR3 nucleotides read TGTGCCAGCAGCTTAGAACCCGTTCCCTACGAGCAGTACTTC.

This clonotype was seen more than once but under ten times. V and J are TRBV6-1 and TRBJ2-2; 12 positions agree with TRBD2. The germline V gene has CDR1 MNHNS and CDR2 SASEGT. This CDR3 spans 14 amino acids. Trimming took 7 bases from V and 7 from J; bases not matched to a gene: 4. CDR3 coding DNA: TGTGCCAGCAAACTAGCGGGAGGAATCGGGGAGCTGTTTTTT. Encoded protein: CASKLAGGIGELFF.

This clonotype was seen only a few times. The V gene is TRBV19, the J gene TRBJ2-1; 7 bases line up with TRBD2. V shed 7 bases and J 4 bases; nucleotides not matched to a gene: 10. The CDR3 is made up of 15 amino acids. Germline V CDR1 and CDR2: LNHDA, SQIVND (reference sequence). The CDR3 DNA reads TGTGCCAGTACCCAGAGTTGGGGAGGGTACAATGAGCAGTTCTTC. It translates to CASTQSWGGYNEQFF.

This clonotype was found a few times. The DNA for the CDR3 is TGTGCCTGGAGTGCCCCCCCCCCTCTACAGCGGACGAATGAGCAGTTCTTC. This codes for CAWSAPPPLQRTNEQFF. This sequence joins TRBV30 and TRBJ2-1; tentative D call: TRBD2 (5 bases). V was clipped by 1 base and J by 7 bases, with 23 bases between them. This CDR3 has 17 amino acids. From germline, CDR1 is GTSNPN and CDR2 SVGIG (reference sequence).

The V gene is TRBV4-3, the J gene TRBJ2-7; 10 nucleotides agree with TRBD2. V lost 3 bases and J lost 1; bases outside the gene matches: 6. This CDR3 has 16 amino acids. The V gene's germline CDR1 is LGHNA and CDR2 YSLEER. The CDR3 is CASSHPPAGGSYEQYF. The CDR3 DNA sequence: TGCGCCAGCAGCCATCCACCAGCGGGAGGGTCCTACGAGCAGTACTTC.

The V gene is TRBV5-6, the J gene TRBJ2-1; 11 bases line up with TRBD2. The J call may be wrong; the DNA end is better matched by TRBJ2-7. The CDR3 has 15 amino acids. Germline loops: CDR1 SGHDT, CDR2 YYEEEE. CDR3 region: CASSHGTSGYNEQYF. The CDR3 DNA reads as TGTGCCAGCAGCCACGGGACTAGCGGATACAATGAGCAGTACTTC.

V is TRBV27 and J is TRBJ2-4; 10 positions match TRBD2. The CDR3 runs to 11 residues. The junction had 4 bases not matched to a gene; V was cut back by 5 bases and J by 15 bases. Germline V gene lookup returns CDR1 MNHEY and CDR2 SMNVEV (reference sequence). Here the CDR3 reads CASSPSGRLYF. The DNA for the CDR3 is TGTGCCAGCAGTCCTAGCGGGAGACTGTACTTC.